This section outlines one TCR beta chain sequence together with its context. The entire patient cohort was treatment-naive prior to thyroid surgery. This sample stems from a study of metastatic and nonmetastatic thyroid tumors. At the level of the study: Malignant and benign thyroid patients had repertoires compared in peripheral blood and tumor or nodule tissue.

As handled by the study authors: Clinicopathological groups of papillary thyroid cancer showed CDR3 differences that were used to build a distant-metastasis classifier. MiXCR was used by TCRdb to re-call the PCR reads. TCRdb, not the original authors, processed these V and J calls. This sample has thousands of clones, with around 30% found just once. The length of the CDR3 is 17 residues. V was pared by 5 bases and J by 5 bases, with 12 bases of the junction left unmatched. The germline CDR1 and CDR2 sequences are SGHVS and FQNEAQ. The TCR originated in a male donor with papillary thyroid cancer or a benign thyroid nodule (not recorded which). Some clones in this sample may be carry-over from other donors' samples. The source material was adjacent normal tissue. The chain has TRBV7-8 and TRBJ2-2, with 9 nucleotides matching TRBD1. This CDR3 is CASSRRQVDRGTGELFF. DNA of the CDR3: TGTGCCAGCAGCAGACGACAGGTCGACAGGGGGACCGGGGAGCTGTTTTTT.